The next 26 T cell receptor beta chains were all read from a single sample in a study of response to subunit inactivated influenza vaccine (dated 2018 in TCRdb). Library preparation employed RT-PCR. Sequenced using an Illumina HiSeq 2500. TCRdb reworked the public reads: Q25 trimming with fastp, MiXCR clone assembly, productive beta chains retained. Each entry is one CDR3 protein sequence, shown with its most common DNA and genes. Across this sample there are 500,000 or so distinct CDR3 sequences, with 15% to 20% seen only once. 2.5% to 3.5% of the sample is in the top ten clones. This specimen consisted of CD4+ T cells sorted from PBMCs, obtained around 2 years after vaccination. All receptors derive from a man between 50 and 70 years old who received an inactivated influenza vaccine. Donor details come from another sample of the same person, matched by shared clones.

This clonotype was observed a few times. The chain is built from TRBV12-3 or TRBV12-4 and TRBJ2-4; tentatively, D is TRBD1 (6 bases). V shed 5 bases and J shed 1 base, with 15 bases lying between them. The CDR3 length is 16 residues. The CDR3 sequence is CASSRIRGSAKNIQYF. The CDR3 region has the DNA TGTGCCAGCAGTCGAATCAGGGGCTCGGCCAAAAACATTCAGTACTTC.

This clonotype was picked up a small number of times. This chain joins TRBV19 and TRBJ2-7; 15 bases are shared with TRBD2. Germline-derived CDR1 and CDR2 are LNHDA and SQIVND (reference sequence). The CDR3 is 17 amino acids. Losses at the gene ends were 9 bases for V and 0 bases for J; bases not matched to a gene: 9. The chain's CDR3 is CASRGTSGRSSSYEQYF. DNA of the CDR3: TGTGCCAGCCGCGGGACTAGCGGGAGGTCGAGCTCCTACGAGCAGTACTTC. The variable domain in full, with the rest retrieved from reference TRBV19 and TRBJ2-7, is DGGITQSPKYLFRKEGQNVTLSCEQNLNHDAMYWYRQDPGQGLRLIYYSQIVNDFQKGDIAEGYSVSREKKESFPLTVTSAQKNPTAFYLCASRGTSGRSSSYEQYFGPGTRLTVT.

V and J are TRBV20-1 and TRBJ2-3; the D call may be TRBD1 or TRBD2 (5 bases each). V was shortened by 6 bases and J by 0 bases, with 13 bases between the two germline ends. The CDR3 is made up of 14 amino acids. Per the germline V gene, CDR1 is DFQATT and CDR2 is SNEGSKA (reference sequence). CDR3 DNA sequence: TGCAGTGCAACGGGGCGGCCCAGCACAGATACGCAGTATTTT. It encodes CSATGRPSTDTQYF.

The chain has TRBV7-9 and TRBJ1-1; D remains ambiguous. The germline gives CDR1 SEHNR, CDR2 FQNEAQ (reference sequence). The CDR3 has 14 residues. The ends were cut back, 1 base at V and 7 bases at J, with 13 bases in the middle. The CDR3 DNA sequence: TGTGCCAGCAGCTTAGATTGGGGTAGCGTTGAAGCTTTCTTT. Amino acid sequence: CASSLDWGSVEAFF.

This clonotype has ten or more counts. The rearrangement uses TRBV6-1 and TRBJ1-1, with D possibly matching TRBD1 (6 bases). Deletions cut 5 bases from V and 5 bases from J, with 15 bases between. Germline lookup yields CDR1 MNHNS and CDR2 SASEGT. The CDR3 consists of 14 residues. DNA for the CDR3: TGTGCCAGCAGTCCCGGGCAGGGGAGGACTGAAGCTTTCTTT. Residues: CASSPGQGRTEAFF.

This CDR3 is CASSEWGPDYEQYF. CDR3 coding DNA: TGTGCCAGCAGTGAATGGGGCCCAGACTACGAGCAGTACTTC. The chain couples TRBV6-1 to TRBJ2-7; the D gene is possibly TRBD1 (5 bases). CDR3 length equals 14 residues. Trimming pared 2 bases from V and 3 bases from J, leaving 11 bases between. Germline V gene lookup returns CDR1 MNHNS and CDR2 SASEGT.

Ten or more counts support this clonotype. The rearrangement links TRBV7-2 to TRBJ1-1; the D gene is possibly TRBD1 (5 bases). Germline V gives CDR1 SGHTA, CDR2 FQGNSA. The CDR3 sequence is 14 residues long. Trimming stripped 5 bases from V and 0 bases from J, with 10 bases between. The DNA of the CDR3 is TGTGCCAGCAGCCAACAGGCATTGAACACTGAAGCTTTCTTT. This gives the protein CASSQQALNTEAFF.

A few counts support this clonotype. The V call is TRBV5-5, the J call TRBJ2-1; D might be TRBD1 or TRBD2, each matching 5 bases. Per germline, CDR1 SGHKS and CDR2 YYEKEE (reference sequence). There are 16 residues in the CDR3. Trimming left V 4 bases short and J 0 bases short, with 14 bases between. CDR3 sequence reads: CASSALSGSSYNEQFF. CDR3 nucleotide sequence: TGTGCCAGCAGCGCTTTATCAGGGAGCTCCTACAATGAGCAGTTCTTC.

CDR3 sequence reads: CASSSGQGSNQPQHF. Here the CDR3 DNA reads TGTGCCAGCAGCTCCGGACAGGGAAGCAATCAGCCCCAGCATTTT. The J gene is TRBJ1-5, the V gene TRBV7-8; 8 bases are a match to TRBD1. Losses at the gene ends were 4 bases for V and 1 base for J; bases not matched to a gene: 3. This CDR3 region has 15 residues. Germline CDR1 SGHVS, CDR2 FQNEAQ.

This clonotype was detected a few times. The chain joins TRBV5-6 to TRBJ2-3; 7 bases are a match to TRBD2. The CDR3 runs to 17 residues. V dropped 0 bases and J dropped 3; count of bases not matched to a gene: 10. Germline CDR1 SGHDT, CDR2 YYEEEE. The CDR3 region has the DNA TGTGCCAGCAGCTTGGCCGTTCTCGCGGGAGTAACAGATACGCAGTATTTT. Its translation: CASSLAVLAGVTDTQYF.

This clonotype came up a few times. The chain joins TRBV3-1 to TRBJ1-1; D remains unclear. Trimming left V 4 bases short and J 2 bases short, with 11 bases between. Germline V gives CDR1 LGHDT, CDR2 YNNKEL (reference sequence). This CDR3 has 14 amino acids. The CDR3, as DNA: TGTGCCAGCAGCCCACGGATCAAAAACACTGAAGCTTTCTTT. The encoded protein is CASSPRIKNTEAFF.

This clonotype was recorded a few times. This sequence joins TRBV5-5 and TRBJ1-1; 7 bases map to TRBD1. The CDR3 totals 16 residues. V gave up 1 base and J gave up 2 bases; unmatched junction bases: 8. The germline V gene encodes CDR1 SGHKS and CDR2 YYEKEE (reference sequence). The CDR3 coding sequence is TGTGCCAGCAGCTTGACTATCGGGACAGCAAACACTGAAGCTTTCTTT. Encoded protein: CASSLTIGTANTEAFF.

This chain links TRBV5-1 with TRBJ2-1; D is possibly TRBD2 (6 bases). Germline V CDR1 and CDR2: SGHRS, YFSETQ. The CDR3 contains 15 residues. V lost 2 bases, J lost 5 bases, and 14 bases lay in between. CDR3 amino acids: CASSFGGSQNNEQFF. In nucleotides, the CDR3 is TGCGCCAGCAGCTTCGGAGGGAGCCAAAACAATGAGCAGTTCTTC.

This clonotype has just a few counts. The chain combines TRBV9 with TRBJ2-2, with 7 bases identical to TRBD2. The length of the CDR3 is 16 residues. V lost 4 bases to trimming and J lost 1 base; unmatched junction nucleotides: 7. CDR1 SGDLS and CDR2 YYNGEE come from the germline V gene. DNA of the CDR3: TGTGCCAGCAGCCCCCGGCGGGAGAGGAACACCGGGGAGCTGTTTTTT. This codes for CASSPRRERNTGELFF.

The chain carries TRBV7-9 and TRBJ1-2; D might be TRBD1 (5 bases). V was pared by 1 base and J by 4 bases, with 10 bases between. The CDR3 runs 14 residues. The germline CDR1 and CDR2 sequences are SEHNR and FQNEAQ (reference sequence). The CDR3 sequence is CASSLETAPYGYTF. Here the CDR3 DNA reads TGTGCCAGCAGCTTAGAGACAGCCCCCTATGGCTACACCTTC.

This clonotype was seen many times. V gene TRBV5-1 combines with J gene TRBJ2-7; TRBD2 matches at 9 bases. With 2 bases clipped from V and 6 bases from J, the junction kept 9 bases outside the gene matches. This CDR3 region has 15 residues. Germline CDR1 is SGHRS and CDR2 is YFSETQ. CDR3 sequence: CASSFVSGRFVEQYF. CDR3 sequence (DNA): TGCGCCAGCAGCTTCGTCAGCGGGAGGTTCGTCGAGCAGTACTTC.

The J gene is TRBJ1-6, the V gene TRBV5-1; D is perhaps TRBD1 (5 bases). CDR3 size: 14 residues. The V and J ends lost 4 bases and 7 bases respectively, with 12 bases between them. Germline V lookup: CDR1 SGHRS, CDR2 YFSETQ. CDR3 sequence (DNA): TGCGCCAGCAGCCCGAACAGGATAAATTCACCCCTCCACTTT. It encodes CASSPNRINSPLHF.

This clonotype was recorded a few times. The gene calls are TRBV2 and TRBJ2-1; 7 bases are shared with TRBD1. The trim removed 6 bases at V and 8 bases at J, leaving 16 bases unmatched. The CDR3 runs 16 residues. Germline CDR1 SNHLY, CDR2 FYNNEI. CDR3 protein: CASRKKPGQSTDEQFF. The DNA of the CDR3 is TGTGCCAGCAGGAAGAAACCGGGACAGTCCACCGATGAGCAGTTCTTC.

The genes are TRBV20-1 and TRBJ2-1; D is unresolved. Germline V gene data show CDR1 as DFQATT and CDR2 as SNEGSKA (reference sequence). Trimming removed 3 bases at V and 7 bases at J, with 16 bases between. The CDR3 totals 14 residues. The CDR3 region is CSASGHYVENEQFF. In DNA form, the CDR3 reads TGCAGTGCTAGCGGGCACTATGTGGAAAATGAGCAGTTCTTC.

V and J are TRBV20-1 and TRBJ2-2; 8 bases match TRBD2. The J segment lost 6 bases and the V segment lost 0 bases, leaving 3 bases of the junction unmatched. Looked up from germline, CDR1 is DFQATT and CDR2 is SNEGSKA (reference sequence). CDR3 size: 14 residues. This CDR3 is CSARDPSGPGELFF. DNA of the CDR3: TGCAGTGCTAGAGATCCTAGCGGGCCCGGGGAGCTGTTTTTT.

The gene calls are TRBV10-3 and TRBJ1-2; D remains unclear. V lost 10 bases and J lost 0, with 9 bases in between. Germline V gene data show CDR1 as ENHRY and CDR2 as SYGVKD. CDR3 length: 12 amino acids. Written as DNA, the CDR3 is TGTGCCAGTGGGGAGGCTAACTATGGCTACACCTTC. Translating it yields CASGEANYGYTF.

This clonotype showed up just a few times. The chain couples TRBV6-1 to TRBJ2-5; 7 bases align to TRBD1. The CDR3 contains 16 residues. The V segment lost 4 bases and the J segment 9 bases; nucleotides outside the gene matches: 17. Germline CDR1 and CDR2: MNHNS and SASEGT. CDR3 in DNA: TGTGCCAGCAGTGCCCACGGGACAGCCTCCAGTAAGGCCCAGTACTTC. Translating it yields CASSAHGTASSKAQYF.

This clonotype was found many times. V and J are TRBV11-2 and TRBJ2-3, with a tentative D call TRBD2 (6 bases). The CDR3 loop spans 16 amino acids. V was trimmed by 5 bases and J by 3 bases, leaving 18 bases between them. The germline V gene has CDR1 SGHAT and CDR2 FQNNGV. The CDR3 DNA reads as TGTGCCAGCAGCCCAGGGACTCTTACGGAAACAGATACGCAGTATTTT. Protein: CASSPGTLTETDTQYF.

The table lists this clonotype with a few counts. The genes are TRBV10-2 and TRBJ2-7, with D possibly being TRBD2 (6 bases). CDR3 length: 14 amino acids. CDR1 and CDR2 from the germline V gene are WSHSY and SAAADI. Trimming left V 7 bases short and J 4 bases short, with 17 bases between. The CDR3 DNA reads TGCGCCAGCACTGGGACTTCCCAAATTTACGAGCAGTACTTC. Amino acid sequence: CASTGTSQIYEQYF.

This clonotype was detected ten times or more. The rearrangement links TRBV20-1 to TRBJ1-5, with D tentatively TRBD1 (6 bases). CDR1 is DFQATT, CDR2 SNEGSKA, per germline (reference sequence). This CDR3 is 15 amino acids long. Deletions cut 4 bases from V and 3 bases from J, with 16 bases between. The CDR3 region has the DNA TGCAGTGCTATTAGGCCCCCGGGGGCCAATCAGCCCCAGCATTTT. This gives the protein CSAIRPPGANQPQHF.

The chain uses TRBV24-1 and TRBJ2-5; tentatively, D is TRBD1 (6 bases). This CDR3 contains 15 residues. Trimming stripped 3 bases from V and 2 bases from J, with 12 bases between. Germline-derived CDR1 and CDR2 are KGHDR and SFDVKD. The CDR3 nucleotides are TGTGCCACCAGTGATCCGCAGACAGGTCAAGAGACCCAGTACTTC. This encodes CATSDPQTGQETQYF.